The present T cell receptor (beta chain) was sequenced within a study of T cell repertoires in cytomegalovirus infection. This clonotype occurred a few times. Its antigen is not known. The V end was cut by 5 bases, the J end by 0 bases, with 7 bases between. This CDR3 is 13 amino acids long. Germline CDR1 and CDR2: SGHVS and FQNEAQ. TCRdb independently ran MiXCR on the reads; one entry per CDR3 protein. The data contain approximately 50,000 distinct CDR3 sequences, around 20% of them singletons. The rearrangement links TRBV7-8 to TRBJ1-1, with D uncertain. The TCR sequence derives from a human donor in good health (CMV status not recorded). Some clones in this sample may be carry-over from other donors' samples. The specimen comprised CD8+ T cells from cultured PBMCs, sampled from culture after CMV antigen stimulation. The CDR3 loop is CASSLGMNTEAFF. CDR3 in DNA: TGTGCCAGCAGCCTCGGGATGAACACTGAAGCTTTCTTT.